A single sample is the source of the 29 T cell receptor beta chains below, sequenced in a study of T cell repertoires in ileal Crohn's disease. The table came from immunoSEQ multiplex PCR; TCRdb's copy has only in-frame clones and leaves some out. Here the sample spans 3,000 to 5,000 clones, roughly 82% being singletons. The source material was ileal tissue. The receptors stem from an adult with Crohn's disease.

This chain links TRBV29-1 with TRBJ1-3, with D unclear. There are 13 residues in the CDR3. CDR1 is SQVTM and CDR2 is ANQGSEA in the germline V gene. V was cut by 7 bases and J by 0 bases, with 10 bases left in between. The CDR3 protein is CSALPSSGNTIYF. CDR3 in DNA: TGCAGCGCTCTCCCGAGCTCTGGAAACACCATATATTTT. Based on the CDR3 plus reference TRBV29-1 and TRBJ1-3, the full variable domain is SAVISQKPSRDICQRGTSLTIQCQVDSQVTMMFWYRQQPGQSLTLIATANQGSEATYESGFVIDKFPISRPNLTFSTLTVSNMSPEDSSIYLCSALPSSGNTIYFGEGSWLTVV.

This chain connects TRBV4-3 to TRBJ1-3; D gene ambiguous. Germline V gene data show CDR1 as LGHNA and CDR2 as YSLEER. This CDR3 region has 17 residues. V was trimmed by 2 bases and J by 0 bases, leaving 14 bases between them. The CDR3 spells CASSQLKVQISGNTIYF. CDR3 DNA sequence: TGCGCCAGCAGCCAACTAAAGGTACAGATCTCTGGAAACACCATATATTTT.

The rearrangement joins TRBV6-5 to TRBJ2-7; a possible D gene is TRBD1 (5 bases). V was cut by 0 bases and J by 1 base, with 10 bases left in between. The CDR3 loop spans 15 amino acids. Germline values: CDR1 MNHEY, CDR2 SVGAGI. The CDR3 protein is CASSYSGAGSYEQYF. The CDR3 region has the DNA TGTGCCAGCAGTTACTCAGGGGCAGGGTCCTACGAGCAGTACTTC.

The V call is TRBV7-2, the J call TRBJ2-7; weak D call: TRBD1 (6 bases). This CDR3 contains 14 residues. Trimming cost V 5 bases and J 5 bases, with 16 bases left between them. Germline V gene sequence: CDR1 SGHTA, CDR2 FQGNSA. The CDR3 spells CASSPSQRDNEQYF. CDR3 DNA: TGTGCCAGCAGCCCCTCGCAACGGGACAACGAGCAGTACTTC.

This chain connects TRBV11-3 to TRBJ2-5; D unclear. Between the trimmed V and J ends, which lost 1 base and 8 bases, there was a span of 8 bases. Germline V gives CDR1 SGHNT, CDR2 YENEEA. The CDR3 consists of 12 residues. CDR3 nucleotides: TGTGCCAGCAGCTTAGCGGCAGGCACCCAGTACTTC. This sequence encodes CASSLAAGTQYF.

The V gene is TRBV7-2, the J gene TRBJ2-7, with 12 bases matching TRBD1. The CDR3 is 15 residues long. Germline lookup yields CDR1 SGHTA and CDR2 FQGNSA. V lost 3 bases and J lost 5; bases outside the gene matches: 5. CDR3 loop: CASSLGQGARHEQYF. CDR3 sequence (DNA): TGTGCCAGCAGCTTGGGACAGGGGGCAAGGCACGAGCAGTACTTC.

V usage is TRBV11-2 and J usage is TRBJ2-7; D not certain. The CDR3 sequence is 14 residues long. V was clipped by 0 bases and J by 3 bases, with 9 bases between them. Germline assignment: CDR1 SGHAT and CDR2 FQNNGV. CDR3 amino acids: CASSLDSGIYEQYF. The CDR3 DNA reads as TGTGCCAGCAGCTTAGATTCAGGAATCTACGAGCAGTACTTC.

The chain links TRBV5-6 to TRBJ2-1, with 8 bases aligning to TRBD1. Per germline, CDR1 SGHDT and CDR2 YYEEEE. The V segment lost 4 bases and the J segment 1 base; nucleotides outside the gene matches: 7. This CDR3 spans 16 amino acids. The CDR3 region is CASSHSGGRSYNEQFF. DNA for the CDR3: TGTGCCAGCAGCCATTCAGGGGGCAGGTCCTACAATGAGCAGTTCTTC.

V is TRBV27 and J is TRBJ1-2; no reliable D call. Trimming took 2 bases from V and 6 from J, leaving 22 bases between them. CDR1 is MNHEY and CDR2 is SMNVEV in the germline V gene (reference sequence). This CDR3 is built from 17 residues. CDR3 sequence (DNA): TGTGCCAGCAGTTTACTCGACACCCTACCCGACGGGAATGGCTACACCTTC. Amino acid sequence: CASSLLDTLPDGNGYTF.

This clone was detected only a few times. The J gene is TRBJ2-2, the V gene TRBV19; TRBD1 agrees at 9 bases. Germline V gene sequence: CDR1 LNHDA, CDR2 SQIVND (reference sequence). The CDR3 runs to 17 residues. The trim removed 9 bases at V and 5 bases at J, leaving 16 bases unmatched. The CDR3 nucleotides read TGTGCCAGCTACTCTTATAAGGACAGGGGAGTGACCGGGGAGCTGTTTTTT. It yields the protein CASYSYKDRGVTGELFF.

The V call is TRBV7-3, the J call TRBJ2-5, with D hard to call. This CDR3 contains 15 residues. Trimming stripped 1 base from V and 1 base from J, with 10 bases between. CDR1 is SGHTA and CDR2 is FQGTGA in the germline V gene. This CDR3 is CASSLNPTPQETQYF. In nucleotides, the CDR3 is TGTGCCAGCAGCTTAAACCCCACACCCCAAGAGACCCAGTACTTC.

The V call is TRBV5-1, the J call TRBJ1-2; 11 bases match TRBD1. CDR1 and CDR2 (germline): SGHRS, YFSETQ. Trimming took 0 bases from V and 6 from J; bases not matched to a gene: 4. The CDR3 is 15 residues long. The CDR3 here is CASSLEGQGADGYTF. CDR3 nucleotide sequence: TGCGCCAGCAGCTTGGAAGGACAGGGGGCTGATGGCTACACCTTC.

This chain uses TRBV6-5 with TRBJ2-7; D is undetermined. CDR3 length equals 14 residues. Trimming took off 2 bases at V and 2 bases at J, with 10 bases between the two ends. CDR1 and CDR2 (germline): MNHEY, SVGAGI. The CDR3 protein is CASSYPGQTYEQYF. In DNA form, the CDR3 reads TGTGCCAGCAGTTACCCAGGCCAGACCTACGAGCAGTACTTC.

The chain is built from TRBV27 and TRBJ2-3; TRBD2 aligns across 7 bases. There are 16 residues in the CDR3. Germline assignment: CDR1 MNHEY and CDR2 SMNVEV (reference sequence). V dropped 4 bases and J dropped 5; count of bases not matched to a gene: 12. The CDR3, as DNA: TGTGCCAGCAGTTCTTGGGACGCGGGAGTACAAGATACGCAGTATTTT. Residues: CASSSWDAGVQDTQYF.

This chain joins TRBV5-1 and TRBJ2-1, with 8 bases fitting TRBD2. The CDR3 runs to 15 residues. V lost 1 base to trimming and J lost 7 bases; unmatched junction nucleotides: 7. CDR1 is SGHRS, CDR2 YFSETQ, per germline. CDR3 bases: TGCGCCAGCAGCTTGTTCGCGGGGGGATTTAATGAGCAGTTCTTC. Translated: CASSLFAGGFNEQFF.

This sequence joins TRBV5-4 and TRBJ2-1; 11 bases are shared with TRBD2. The CDR3 has 15 amino acids. The germline V gene encodes CDR1 SGHNT and CDR2 YYREEE (reference sequence). Trimming removed 4 bases from V and 0 bases from J; junction bases left unmatched: 0. The CDR3 DNA reads as TGTGCCAGCAGCACTAGCGGGGGCTCCTACAATGAGCAGTTCTTC. Amino acids: CASSTSGGSYNEQFF.

V is TRBV5-6 and J is TRBJ2-2; 7 nucleotides line up with TRBD1. CDR1 and CDR2 (germline): SGHDT, YYEEEE. The ends lost 4 bases at V and 2 bases at J; junction bases unmatched: 8. CDR3 length equals 16 residues. This CDR3 reads CASSRGQLINTGELFF. As DNA, the CDR3 is TGTGCCAGCAGCCGGGGACAGCTAATAAACACCGGGGAGCTGTTTTTT.

DNA for the CDR3: TGTGCCATCAGTAAAGAACAGGGTCCCGGGGCCAACGTCCTGACTTTC. It specifies CAISKEQGPGANVLTF. The chain combines TRBV10-3 with TRBJ2-6, with D perhaps matching TRBD1 (6 bases). The CDR3 has 16 amino acids. CDR1 is ENHRY and CDR2 is SYGVKD in the germline V gene. V gave up 5 bases and J gave up 4 bases, with 15 bases separating them.

J is TRBJ2-3 and V is TRBV18, with 7 nucleotides matching TRBD2. Germline CDR1 KGHSH, CDR2 LQKENI. The CDR3 is 13 residues long. The trim removed 0 bases at V and 9 bases at J, leaving 3 bases unmatched. The CDR3 protein is CASSPPGGLTQYF. The CDR3 coding sequence is TGTGCCAGCTCACCACCGGGAGGGTTGACGCAGTATTTT.

J is TRBJ1-2 and V is TRBV6-1, with D hard to call. The germline CDR1 and CDR2 sequences are MNHNS and SASEGT. The CDR3 length is 13 residues. Trimming removed 4 bases from V and 4 bases from J, with 10 bases in between. The CDR3 DNA is TGTGCCAGCAGTGTAGAGGGAGGCTATGGCTACACCTTC. This gives the protein CASSVEGGYGYTF.

V usage is TRBV6-4 and J usage is TRBJ1-1; maybe TRBD1 (5 bases). Trimming left V 6 bases short and J 7 bases short, with 15 bases between. The CDR3 contains 13 residues. Germline CDR1 is MRHNA and CDR2 is SNTAGT. CDR3 DNA sequence: TGTGCCAGCAGAGGTGTAGCGGGGGGTGAAGCTTTCTTT. Translated: CASRGVAGGEAFF.

The chain combines TRBV13 with TRBJ1-4; 9 bases fit TRBD1. Trimming cost V 2 bases and J 2 bases; bases outside gene matches: 6. CDR1 and CDR2 (germline): PRHDT, FYEKMQ (reference sequence). This CDR3 spans 17 amino acids. The CDR3 region is CASSLWGQGTTNEKLFF. For the CDR3, the DNA is TGTGCCAGCAGCTTATGGGGACAGGGTACGACTAATGAAAAACTGTTTTTT.

The chain joins TRBV7-6 to TRBJ2-3; D possibly corresponds to TRBD2 (6 bases). The V gene's germline CDR1 is SGHVS and CDR2 FNYEAQ. V was shortened by 3 bases and J by 0 bases, with 7 bases between the two germline ends. The CDR3 is 14 amino acids. Written as DNA, the CDR3 is TGTGCCAGCAGCTTTAGCGGTAGCACAGATACGCAGTATTTT. Its translation is CASSFSGSTDTQYF.

The chain has TRBV30 and TRBJ1-5, with 10 nucleotides matching TRBD1. Trimming removed 4 bases from V and 1 base from J; junction bases left unmatched: 7. This CDR3 is built from 16 residues. Germline V lookup: CDR1 GTSNPN, CDR2 SVGIG (reference sequence). CDR3 loop: CAWTQTGGGSNQPQHF. CDR3 coding DNA: TGTGCCTGGACCCAGACAGGGGGCGGGAGCAATCAGCCCCAGCATTTT.

The chain combines TRBV6-5 with TRBJ2-5; a weak D match, TRBD1 (6 bases). The J call is uncertain, as TRBJ2-7 better fits the DNA end. The V gene's germline CDR1 is MNHEY and CDR2 SVGAGI. The CDR3 has 14 residues. In DNA, the CDR3 is TGTGCCAGCAGTTACGGACAGTTGAATTACGAGCAGTACTTC. Translated, it gives CASSYGQLNYEQYF.

The gene calls are TRBV19 and TRBJ2-1, with 7 bases aligning to TRBD2. The CDR3 loop spans 11 amino acids. Germline values: CDR1 LNHDA, CDR2 SQIVND (reference sequence). V dropped 11 bases and J dropped 3; count of bases not matched to a gene: 1. The CDR3 sequence: CAGGDYNEQFF. The CDR3 DNA is TGTGCCGGGGGGGACTACAATGAGCAGTTCTTC.

The V call is TRBV27, the J call TRBJ2-7; a possible D gene is TRBD2 (5 bases). This CDR3 spans 16 amino acids. The germline gives CDR1 MNHEY, CDR2 SMNVEV (reference sequence). The V gene lost 6 bases and the J gene lost 0 bases, with 18 bases spanning the gap. The CDR3: CASRPRSGLSSYEQYF. The CDR3 nucleotides are TGTGCCAGCAGGCCGCGGTCGGGGTTAAGCTCCTACGAGCAGTACTTC.

This clone appeared a few times. The chain joins TRBV7-2 to TRBJ2-7, with 10 positions matching TRBD1. CDR1 is SGHTA and CDR2 is FQGNSA in the germline V gene. With 5 bases clipped from V and 5 bases from J, the junction kept 12 bases outside the gene matches. The CDR3 consists of 16 residues. This CDR3 is CASSPLGGTGADEQYF. CDR3 DNA sequence: TGTGCCAGCAGCCCCCTGGGGGGGACAGGGGCTGACGAGCAGTACTTC.

This clone came up a few times. The chain is built from TRBV7-7 and TRBJ2-5; maybe TRBD2 (7 bases). Germline loops: CDR1 SSHAT, CDR2 FNYEAQ (reference sequence). Trimming left V 0 bases short and J 1 base short, with 18 bases between. The CDR3 covers 18 residues. The DNA of the CDR3 is TGTGCCAGCAGCTTAGCGTGGGCCGGTGCGGGGGCCCAAGAGACCCAGTACTTC. Translated: CASSLAWAGAGAQETQYF.